The rows below give T cell receptor beta chains drawn from one sample of a study of T-cell reconstitution after alpha-beta-depleted transplantation in children. TCRdb re-analysed the PCR reads in MiXCR, keeping a single row per CDR3 protein. Of roughly 500,000 distinct CDR3 sequences listed, about 10% are singletons. The sample was PBMCs, taken before TCRalphabeta/CD19-depleted stem cell transplant. The source is a child aged 2 to 9 with inherited bone marrow failure, due to receive a stem cell transplant. Both conserved end residues are part of each CDR3. D genes are given only for firm matches. Rows may omit the clone size; those that give it use once, few, many or a size class.

j_call v_call d_call clone_size cdr3_aa cdr3_nt
TRBJ2-7 TRBV12-3/TRBV12-4 TRBD1 NA CASSSPGQASYEQNF TGTGCCAGCAGTTCCCCGGGACAGGCATCCTACGAGCAGAACTTC
TRBJ2-2 TRBV12-3/TRBV12-4 TRBD2 many CASTSGTSGSFGTGELFF TGTGCCAGCACCTCCGGGACTAGCGGGAGTTTCGGCACCGGGGAGCTGTTTTTT
TRBJ2-3 TRBV20-1 TRBD2 many CSARILAGVVDTQYF TGCAGTGCTAGGATACTAGCGGGAGTGGTAGATACGCAGTATTTT
TRBJ2-3 TRBV4-3 NA many CASSQDPASSTDTQYF TGCGCCAGCAGCCAAGATCCGGCTTCAAGCACAGATACGCAGTATTTT
TRBJ2-3 TRBV2 NA few CASSPSRVRTDTQYF TGTGCCAGCAGCCCAAGCCGGGTTCGGACAGATACGCAGTATTTT
TRBJ2-1 TRBV20-1 NA NA CSARSNEQFF TGCAGTGCTAGGTCCAATGAGCAGTTCTTC
TRBJ2-1 TRBV27 NA many CASSSPHRANNNEQFF TGTGCCAGCAGTTCCCCCCACAGGGCCAATAACAATGAGCAGTTCTTC
TRBJ2-2 TRBV15 NA many CATSRDRMGKNTGELFF TGTGCCACCAGCAGAGATCGAATGGGGAAGAACACCGGGGAGCTGTTTTTT
TRBJ1-2 TRBV3-1 NA many CASSRSGGDLYGYTF TGTGCCAGCAGCCGGTCAGGCGGAGATCTCTATGGCTACACCTTC
TRBJ2-1 TRBV9 NA many CASSPGTNPYNEQFF TGTGCCAGCAGCCCAGGGACCAACCCCTACAATGAGCAGTTCTTC
TRBJ2-1 TRBV5-1 NA NA CASSLGENNEQFF TGCGCCAGCAGCTTAGGAGAGAACAATGAGCAGTTCTTC
TRBJ2-7 TRBV28 TRBD1 many CASSTYRGPYEQYF TGTGCCAGCAGTACATACAGGGGCCCCTACGAGCAGTACTTC
TRBJ2-4 TRBV6-5 NA many CASSVLGEVAKNIQYF TGTGCCAGCAGTGTACTAGGAGAAGTAGCCAAAAACATTCAGTACTTC
TRBJ1-5 TRBV28 NA NA CASSLDTGEGWKPQHF TGTGCCAGCAGTTTAGATACTGGGGAGGGCTGGAAGCCCCAGCATTTT
TRBJ1-2 TRBV12-3/TRBV12-4 NA many CASSTANYGYTF TGTGCCAGCAGCACTGCTAACTATGGCTACACCTTC
TRBJ2-3 TRBV6-1 NA many CASSKGVLGTDTQYF TGTGCCAGCTCCAAGGGGGTTCTGGGGACAGATACGCAGTATTTT
TRBJ2-1 TRBV30 TRBD1 few CAWDRGLGEQFF TGTGCCTGGGACAGGGGGCTTGGTGAGCAGTTCTTC
TRBJ2-7 TRBV10-3 NA few CAISSGTRGYEQYF TGTGCCATCAGTTCCGGGACAAGAGGTTACGAGCAGTACTTC
TRBJ2-1 TRBV7-2 NA many CASRVAGTPYNEQFF TGTGCCAGCAGGGTGGCCGGGACACCTTACAATGAGCAGTTCTTC
TRBJ2-2 TRBV7-8 TRBD2 many CAGLAGWNTGELFF TGTGCAGGGCTAGCGGGATGGAACACCGGGGAGCTGTTTTTT
TRBJ2-3 TRBV7-9 TRBD2 many CASSLGPPGLEPDTQYF TGTGCCAGCAGCTTGGGGCCCCCGGGACTAGAGCCAGATACGCAGTATTTT
TRBJ1-2 TRBV5-1 NA NA CASSLETPGYGYTF TGCGCCAGCAGCTTGGAAACCCCTGGCTATGGCTACACCTTC
TRBJ2-1 TRBV14 TRBD2 NA CASSSMVGTSRNNEQFF TGTGCCAGCAGCTCCATGGTCGGGACTAGCAGGAACAATGAGCAGTTCTTC
TRBJ2-2 TRBV27 NA NA CASSRRQTGDLFF TGTGCCAGCAGCCGAAGACAGACCGGGGACCTGTTTTTT
TRBJ2-2 TRBV4-3 NA many CASSQDPTATGELFF TGCGCCAGCAGCCAAGACCCAACGGCTACCGGGGAGCTGTTTTTT
TRBJ2-7 TRBV5-1 TRBD1 many CASSVTGTGGSYEQYF TGCGCCAGCAGCGTAACCGGGACAGGGGGCTCCTACGAGCAGTACTTC
TRBJ2-1 TRBV5-6 TRBD2 NA CASSLKAGGRAYNEQFF TGTGCCAGCAGCTTAAAGGCTGGCGGGAGGGCCTACAATGAGCAGTTCTTC
TRBJ2-7 TRBV25-1 NA many CASSEELAPSGEQYF TGTGCCAGCAGTGAGGAACTAGCTCCTTCGGGCGAGCAGTACTTC
TRBJ1-3 TRBV7-2 NA NA CASSLRQSSGNTIYF TGTGCCAGCAGCTTGCGGCAGAGCTCTGGAAACACCATATATTTT
TRBJ2-7 TRBV6-6 TRBD1 many CASSEGQTYEQYF TGTGCCAGCAGTGAGGGACAGACCTACGAGCAGTACTTC
TRBJ2-7 TRBV5-1 NA many CASSFLPGISYEQYF TGCGCCAGCAGCTTCCTCCCCGGCATTTCCTACGAGCAGTACTTC
TRBJ2-1 TRBV24-1 TRBD2 many CATSDALAGGRDEQFF TGTGCCACCAGTGATGCCCTAGCGGGAGGGCGGGATGAGCAGTTCTTC
TRBJ1-5 TRBV20-1 NA many CSATENSNQPQHF TGCAGTGCTACGGAGAATAGCAATCAGCCCCAGCATTTT
TRBJ2-1 TRBV11-2 NA NA CASSLNRINEQFF TGTGCCAGCAGCTTAAACCGCATAAATGAGCAGTTCTTC
TRBJ2-1 TRBV13 TRBD2 many CASSLGLAGHSYNEQFF TGTGCCAGCAGCTTAGGCCTAGCGGGACACTCCTACAATGAGCAGTTCTTC
TRBJ2-7 TRBV27 TRBD2 many CASTPLAGGTYEQYF TGTGCCAGCACCCCTTTAGCGGGAGGTACCTACGAGCAGTACTTC
TRBJ2-2 TRBV18 NA NA CASSPLADANTGELFF TGTGCCAGCTCACCCTTAGCGGACGCGAACACCGGGGAGCTGTTTTTT
TRBJ2-5 TRBV6-2/TRBV6-3 NA few CASSPGPEWDGTQYF TGTGCCAGCAGCCCTGGACCAGAATGGGATGGGACCCAGTACTTC
TRBJ1-6 TRBV4-3 NA few CASSQAPAGGSPLHF TGCGCCAGCAGCCAAGCGCCGGCGGGGGGTTCACCCCTCCACTTT
TRBJ2-2 TRBV5-6 NA many CASSFPTGELFF TGTGCCAGCAGCTTTCCGACCGGGGAGCTGTTTTTT
TRBJ2-1 TRBV3-1 TRBD2 few CACSQGRTTSRRNEQFF TGTGCCTGCAGCCAGGGCCGAACGACTAGCCGGCGGAATGAGCAGTTCTTC
TRBJ2-7 TRBV5-4 NA many CASTTRPFGAEQYF TGTGCCAGCACCACTCGACCTTTTGGGGCCGAGCAGTACTTC
TRBJ1-4 TRBV7-2 TRBD1 many CASSFSGTGYEKLFF TGTGCCAGCAGCTTTAGCGGGACAGGGTATGAAAAACTGTTTTTT
TRBJ1-4 TRBV27 TRBD1 many CASSPGTGWATNEKLFF TGTGCCAGCAGTCCAGGGACAGGGTGGGCGACTAATGAAAAACTGTTTTTT
TRBJ2-2 TRBV30 NA NA CAWMGPIGELFF TGTGCCTGGATGGGACCTATAGGGGAGCTGTTTTTT